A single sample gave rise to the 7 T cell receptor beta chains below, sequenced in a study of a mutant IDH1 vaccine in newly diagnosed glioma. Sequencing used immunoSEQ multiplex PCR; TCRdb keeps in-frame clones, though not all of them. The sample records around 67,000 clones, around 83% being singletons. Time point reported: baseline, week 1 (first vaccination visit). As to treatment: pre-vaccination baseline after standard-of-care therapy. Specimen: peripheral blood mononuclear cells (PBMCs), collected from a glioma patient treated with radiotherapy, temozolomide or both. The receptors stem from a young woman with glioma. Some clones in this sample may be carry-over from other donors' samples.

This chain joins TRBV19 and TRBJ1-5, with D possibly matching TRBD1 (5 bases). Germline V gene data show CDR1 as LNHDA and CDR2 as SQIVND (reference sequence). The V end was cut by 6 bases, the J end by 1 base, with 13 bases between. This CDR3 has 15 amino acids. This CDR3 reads CASRNDRESNQPQHF. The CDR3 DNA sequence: TGTGCCAGTAGAAACGACAGAGAGAGCAATCAGCCCCAGCATTTT.

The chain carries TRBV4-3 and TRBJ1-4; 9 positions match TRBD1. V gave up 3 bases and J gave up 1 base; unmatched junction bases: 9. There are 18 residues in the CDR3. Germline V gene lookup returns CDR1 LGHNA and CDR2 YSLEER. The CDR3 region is CASSHRGTGSRTNEKLFF. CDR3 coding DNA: TGCGCCAGCAGCCATCGTGGGACAGGGAGCAGAACTAATGAAAAACTGTTTTTT.

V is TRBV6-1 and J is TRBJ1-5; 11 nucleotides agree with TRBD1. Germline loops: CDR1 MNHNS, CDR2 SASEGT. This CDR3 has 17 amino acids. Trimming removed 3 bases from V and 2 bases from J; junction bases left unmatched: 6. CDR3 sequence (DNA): TGTGCCAGCAGTGACGGACAGGGGGCACATGGCAATCAGCCCCAGCATTTT. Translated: CASSDGQGAHGNQPQHF.

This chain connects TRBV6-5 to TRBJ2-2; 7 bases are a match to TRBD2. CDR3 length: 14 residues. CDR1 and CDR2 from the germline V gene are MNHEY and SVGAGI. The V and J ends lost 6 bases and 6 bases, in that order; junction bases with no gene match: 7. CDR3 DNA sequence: TGTGCCAGCAGCCCCGGGAGGCAGGCCGGGGAGCTGTTTTTT. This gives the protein CASSPGRQAGELFF.

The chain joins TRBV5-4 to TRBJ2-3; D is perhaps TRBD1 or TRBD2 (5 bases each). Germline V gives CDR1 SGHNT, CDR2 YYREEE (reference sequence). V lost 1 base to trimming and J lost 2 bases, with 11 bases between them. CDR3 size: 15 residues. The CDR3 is CASSLLGVNTDTQYF. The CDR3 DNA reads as TGTGCCAGCAGCTTGTTGGGGGTTAACACAGATACGCAGTATTTT.

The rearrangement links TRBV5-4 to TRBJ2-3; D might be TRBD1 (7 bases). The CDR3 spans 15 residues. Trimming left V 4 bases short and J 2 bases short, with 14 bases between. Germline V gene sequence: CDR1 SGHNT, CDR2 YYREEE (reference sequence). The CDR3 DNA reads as TGTGCCAGCAGCCCGGACAGGAGGGTCACAGATACGCAGTATTTT. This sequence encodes CASSPDRRVTDTQYF.

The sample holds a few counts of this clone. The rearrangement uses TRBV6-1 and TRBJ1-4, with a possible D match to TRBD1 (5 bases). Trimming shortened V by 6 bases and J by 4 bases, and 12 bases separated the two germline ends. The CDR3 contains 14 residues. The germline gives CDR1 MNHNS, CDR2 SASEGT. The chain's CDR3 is CASSEGLGNEKLFF. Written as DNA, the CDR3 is TGTGCCAGCAGCGAGGGGTTAGGTAATGAAAAACTGTTTTTT.